The 30 T cell receptor beta chains below were found in one sample sequenced in a study of tumor and adjacent non-tumor tissue in lung cancer. TCRbeta libraries were built with three rounds of nested PCR, modified from ARM-PCR. TCRdb used MiXCR to reprocess the multiplex PCR reads, holding one entry per CDR3 protein. The sample lists approximately 65,000 distinct CDR3 sequences; just under 60% were seen once. RNA was extracted from bulk tissue without any cell sorting. Sequencing used lung tumor tissue. The receptor set was obtained from a man between 45 and 60 years old with non-small cell lung cancer.

Many counts were recorded for this clonotype. The rearrangement joins TRBV20-1 to TRBJ2-3; 9 positions match TRBD2. Germline V CDR1 and CDR2: DFQATT, SNEGSKA (reference sequence). This CDR3 spans 14 amino acids. The V segment lost 1 base and the J segment 5 bases; nucleotides outside the gene matches: 4. The chain's CDR3 is CSARGGGGVDTQYF. The CDR3 DNA follows: TGCAGTGCTAGAGGTGGCGGGGGGGTAGATACGCAGTATTTT.

In the case of this clonotype: A much larger clonotype is one base distant, so this may be a read error. V gene TRBV5-1 combines with J gene TRBJ2-4, with D possibly matching TRBD1 (6 bases). Germline V gene sequence: CDR1 SGHRS, CDR2 YFSETQ. The CDR3 contains 11 residues. CDR3 DNA sequence: TGCGCCAGCAGCTTGGACAGGGTCCTACTCTTC. Its translation is CASSLDRVLLF.

To note about this clonotype: A single base separates this from a much larger clone, so it may be a read error. The V and J genes are TRBV29-1 and TRBJ2-3; 11 bases line up with TRBD2. The CDR3 length is 16 residues. Looked up from germline, CDR1 is SQVTM and CDR2 is ANQGSEA. CDR3 loop: CSVERLAGTSTDTLYF. CDR3 coding DNA: TGCAGCGTTGAACGACTAGCGGGGACGAGCACAGATACGCTGTATTTT.

This clonotype was seen more than once but under ten times. Likely a read error: the CDR3 ends without its conserved phenylalanine or tryptophan. This chain joins TRBV12-3 or TRBV12-4 and TRBJ1-4; tentatively, D is TRBD1 (6 bases). The length of the CDR3 is 14 residues. V lost 7 bases and J 6 bases, leaving 15 bases between the germline ends. The CDR3 region has the DNA TGTGCCAGCAATACGGGGGCGTCTGATGAAAAACTGTTTTCT. This gives the protein CASNTGASDEKLFS.

Concerning this clonotype: A read error may be the cause here, since a much bigger clone is one base away. No conserved phenylalanine or tryptophan ends this CDR3, so it is likely a read error. This rearrangement joins TRBV20-1 to TRBJ1-6, with 7 nucleotides matching TRBD1. The V gene's germline CDR1 is DFQATT and CDR2 SNEGSKA (reference sequence). With V trimmed by 3 bases and J by 5 bases, 1 base remained unmatched. The CDR3 contains 13 residues. The CDR3 nucleotides are TGCAGTGCTAGCGACAGGGATAATTCACCCCTCCACTCT. It specifies CSASDRDNSPLHS.

The gene calls are TRBV11-2 and TRBJ2-1; the match to TRBD2 covers 9 bases. CDR3 length: 16 amino acids. Trimming took 7 bases from V and 10 from J; bases not matched to a gene: 17. The germline V gene has CDR1 SGHAT and CDR2 FQNNGV. CDR3 DNA: TGTGCCAGCAACACCGGGACTAGCAGGGGGGTCCAGGAGCAGTTCTTC. The encoded protein is CASNTGTSRGVQEQFF.

The J gene is TRBJ1-1, the V gene TRBV7-2; the D gene is possibly TRBD1 (5 bases). This CDR3 is built from 15 residues. Trimming removed 1 base at V and 4 bases at J, with 13 bases between. Germline CDR1 is SGHTA and CDR2 is FQGNSA. CDR3 in DNA: TGTGCCAGCAGCTTAGATTCTTCAGGGATCACTGAAGCTTTCTTT. Its protein is CASSLDSSGITEAFF.

As concerns this clonotype: The final CDR3 position lacks the conserved phenylalanine or tryptophan, pointing to a likely read error. J is TRBJ2-2 and V is TRBV13; 7 nucleotides match TRBD1. Germline values: CDR1 PRHDT, CDR2 FYEKMQ (reference sequence). This CDR3 contains 13 residues. The CDR3 region is CVSRDRNTGELFC. The CDR3, as DNA: TGTGTCAGCAGGGACAGGAACACCGGGGAGCTGTTTTGT.

As for this clonotype: No conserved phenylalanine or tryptophan ends this CDR3, so it is likely a read error. J is TRBJ2-1 and V is TRBV6-6; D may be TRBD1 or TRBD2 (5 bases each). The germline gives CDR1 MNHNY, CDR2 SVGAGI (reference sequence). CDR3 length: 14 residues. The CDR3 sequence is CASRRQRQLGEQFL. The CDR3 DNA is TGTGCTAGCCGGCGACAGCGGCAGCTGGGTGAGCAGTTCTTA.

Of note for this clonotype: Compared with germline, one end of the junction differs, possibly owing to a read error. The V call is TRBV7-2, the J call TRBJ2-7, with a possible D match to TRBD1 (5 bases). The germline V gene encodes CDR1 SGHTA and CDR2 FQGNSA. The CDR3 consists of 13 residues. The CDR3 sequence: CVSTYPQGNEQYF. The CDR3, as DNA: TGTGTCAGCACCTACCCCCAGGGTAACGAGCAGTACTTC.

The chain links TRBV5-1 to TRBJ2-7; TRBD1 is a possible D gene (6 bases). V lost 0 bases to trimming and J lost 5 bases, with 12 bases between them. Germline V lookup: CDR1 SGHRS, CDR2 YFSETQ. The CDR3 runs to 14 residues. The CDR3 coding sequence is TGCGCCAGCAGCTTGGATACAGGGCTAGACGAGCAGTACTTC. This codes for CASSLDTGLDEQYF.

About this clonotype itself: The germline gene is not matched at one end of the junction; a read error may be the cause. The gene calls are TRBV7-9 and TRBJ2-1; 11 positions agree with TRBD1. Per germline, CDR1 SEHNR and CDR2 FQNEAQ (reference sequence). This CDR3 has 15 amino acids. CDR3 sequence reads: CAGSPGTGGDAEQFF. In DNA form, the CDR3 reads TGTGCCGGCAGCCCCGGGACAGGGGGAGATGCTGAGCAGTTCTTC.

The chain combines TRBV6-1 with TRBJ2-3, with D maybe TRBD2 (6 bases). The CDR3 runs 14 residues. V was shortened by 9 bases and J by 3 bases, with 16 bases between the two germline ends. CDR1 MNHNS and CDR2 SASEGT come from the germline V gene. The CDR3 reads CARSPLGGTDTQYF. The CDR3 nucleotides read TGTGCCAGAAGCCCACTCGGGGGTACAGATACGCAGTATTTT.

As to this clonotype: A much larger clone lies a single base off, so this may be a read error. The rearrangement uses TRBV14 and TRBJ2-5, with D unclear. The length of the CDR3 is 13 residues. CDR1 SGHDN and CDR2 FVKESK come from the germline V gene. The CDR3: CASSQGSQKTQYF. For the CDR3, the DNA is TGTGCCAGCAGCCAGGGCTCCCAAAAGACCCAGTACTTC.

As concerns this clonotype: Mismatch with germline at one junction end may stem from a read error. The chain uses TRBV5-4 and TRBJ1-1; 7 bases align to TRBD1. Germline V gene data show CDR1 as SGHNT and CDR2 as YYREEE (reference sequence). This CDR3 comprises 16 residues. The CDR3 protein is CTSSSPKTGPLSEAFF. Written as DNA, the CDR3 is TGTACCAGCAGCTCCCCTAAGACAGGGCCCTTATCTGAAGCTTTCTTT.

Notes on this clonotype: At one end, the junction sequence differs from germline, possibly due to a read error. The chain uses TRBV11-2 and TRBJ2-2, with D perhaps TRBD1 or TRBD2 (6 bases each). This CDR3 spans 14 amino acids. CDR1 and CDR2 (germline): SGHAT, FQNNGV. In nucleotides, the CDR3 is TGTGCCAGCACCCCCCTACAGGGTGTCGGGGGGCTGTTTTTT. The encoded protein is CASTPLQGVGGLFF.

This clonotype was detected many times. V usage is TRBV6-6 and J usage is TRBJ2-7, with 10 bases that match TRBD2. The CDR3 contains 15 residues. Germline V gene sequence: CDR1 MNHNY, CDR2 SVGAGI (reference sequence). With V trimmed by 2 bases and J by 3 bases, 4 bases remained unmatched. The CDR3 coding sequence is TGTGCCAGCAGTTACACCTGGACTAGCGGCTACGAGCAGTACTTC. Translating gives CASSYTWTSGYEQYF.

Of note for this clonotype: Because the CDR3 is missing its conserved closing phenylalanine or tryptophan, this is likely a read error. The chain joins TRBV4-1 to TRBJ2-1; 8 nucleotides match TRBD1. Germline CDR1 MGHRA, CDR2 YSYEKL. This CDR3 spans 17 amino acids. V was clipped by 4 bases and J by 4 bases; unmatched bases: 12. The CDR3 here is CASSPPPGQASYNEQFL. CDR3 DNA: TGCGCCAGCAGCCCCCCGCCGGGACAGGCAAGTTACAATGAGCAGTTCTTA.

With respect to this clonotype: Sequence at one end of the junction differs from germline and may be a read error. The gene calls are TRBV10-1 and TRBJ2-2, with 10 bases aligning to TRBD2. The CDR3 contains 16 residues. Germline-derived CDR1 and CDR2 are WNHNN and SYGVQD (reference sequence). The CDR3 loop is CVSSDGRLAGTGELFF. Here the CDR3 DNA reads TGCGTCAGCAGTGATGGGAGACTAGCGGGCACCGGGGAGCTGTTTTTT.

A remark on this clonotype: Since no conserved phenylalanine or tryptophan closes the CDR3, a read error is the likely cause. The chain is built from TRBV4-2 and TRBJ1-2; D uncertain. Germline assignment: CDR1 LGHNA and CDR2 YNFKEQ. The CDR3 length is 12 residues. The V gene lost 0 bases and the J gene lost 4 bases, with 3 bases spanning the gap. The CDR3, as DNA: TGTGCCAGCAGCCAAGAAAGCTATGGCTACACCTCC. This codes for CASSQESYGYTS.

This clonotype was counted ten times or more. The V and J genes are TRBV5-1 and TRBJ2-3; 12 positions match TRBD2. Trimming took 0 bases from V and 10 from J; bases not matched to a gene: 6. The CDR3 is 15 amino acids. Per the germline V gene, CDR1 is SGHRS and CDR2 is YFSETQ. Written as DNA, the CDR3 is TGCGCCAGCAGCTTGGCCCAGACTAGCGGGAGCCCGCAGTATTTT. Translation gives CASSLAQTSGSPQYF.

This clonotype was picked up many times. The chain links TRBV6-5 to TRBJ2-1; TRBD2 aligns across 12 bases. Germline V lookup: CDR1 MNHEY, CDR2 SVGAGI. V lost 5 bases and J lost 8; bases outside the gene matches: 10. The CDR3 covers 16 residues. CDR3: CASSPPTSGGRDEQFF. The CDR3 DNA sequence: TGTGCCAGCAGTCCCCCGACTAGCGGGGGCCGGGATGAGCAGTTCTTC.

With respect to this clonotype: This sequence may be a read error, since a much larger clone differs from it by one base. V gene TRBV28 combines with J gene TRBJ1-1; possible D gene TRBD1, 5 bases. This CDR3 contains 11 residues. Germline CDR1 MDHEN, CDR2 SYDVKM. In nucleotides, the CDR3 is TGTGTCAGCAGTTTCAAGGGGCGAGCTTTCTTT. This gives the protein CVSSFKGRAFF.

Regarding this clonotype: One end of the junction fails to match germline, which may point to a read error. This sequence joins TRBV11-2 and TRBJ2-6; weak D call: TRBD2 (7 bases). This CDR3 comprises 14 residues. CDR1 SGHAT and CDR2 FQNNGV come from the germline V gene. In DNA, the CDR3 is TGTGCCAGCAGCGATCAGGCGGGGGCCAACGCCCTGACTTTC. As protein: CASSDQAGANALTF.

The rearrangement joins TRBV6-5 to TRBJ1-6; D unresolved. Looked up from germline, CDR1 is MNHEY and CDR2 is SVGAGI. The CDR3 loop spans 15 amino acids. Trimming stripped 1 base from V and 1 base from J, with 5 bases between. CDR3 sequence: CASSYWGSYNSPLHF. DNA for the CDR3: TGTGCCAGCAGTTACTGGGGTTCCTATAATTCACCCCTCCACTTT.

Remarks on this clonotype: Its ends do not fully match the called genes, so a read error is possible. The CDR3 protein is CVSSYTNPSGGYNEQFF. CDR3 DNA: TGTGTCAGTAGTTACACCAACCCTAGCGGGGGGTACAATGAACAGTTCTTC. The V gene is TRBV6-5, the J gene TRBJ2-1; 11 positions match TRBD2. Germline V lookup: CDR1 MNHEY, CDR2 SVGAGI. The CDR3 runs 17 residues.

A word on this clonotype: One end of the junction does not line up with germline, which may come from a read error. V usage is TRBV11-1 and J usage is TRBJ2-7; D may match TRBD1 or TRBD2 (6 bases each). Germline assignment: CDR1 SGHAT and CDR2 FQDESV (reference sequence). The CDR3 spans 14 residues. CDR3 sequence (DNA): TGTGCAAGCAGCTCGGAGGGACAATCCTATGAGCAGTACTTC. This sequence encodes CASSSEGQSYEQYF.

The chain joins TRBV18 to TRBJ1-3; 9 bases agree with TRBD1. Germline V lookup: CDR1 KGHSH, CDR2 LQKENI. The CDR3 has 16 amino acids. J lost 0 bases, V lost 4 bases, and 4 bases had no gene match. The CDR3 loop reads CASSLDRGFSGNTIYF. CDR3 coding DNA: TGTGCCAGCTCACTCGACAGGGGGTTCTCTGGAAACACCATATATTTT.

Comments on this clonotype: It may be a read error: a sequence one base away is much more abundant. The chain joins TRBV14 to TRBJ2-7; D call uncertain. Germline CDR1 and CDR2: SGHDN and FVKESK. Trimming took 6 bases from V and 2 from J, leaving 17 bases between them. The CDR3 sequence is 15 residues long. The CDR3 reads CASRQRSESPYEQYF. The CDR3 nucleotides read TGTGCCAGCAGGCAAAGGTCGGAAAGCCCCTACGAGCAGTACTTC. The full variable domain, its missing parts supplied by reference TRBV14 and TRBJ2-7, is EAGVTQFPSHSVIEKGQTVTLRCDPISGHDNLYWYRRVMGKEIKFLLHFVKESKQDESGMPNNRFLAERTGGTYSTLKVQPAELEDSGVYFCASRQRSESPYEQYFGPGTRLTVT.

This clonotype was seen repeatedly, ten times or more. V is TRBV11-2 and J is TRBJ1-3; D unresolved. CDR3 length: 16 residues. Germline CDR1 is SGHAT and CDR2 is FQNNGV. V dropped 5 bases and J dropped 0 bases, with 14 bases sitting between them. The CDR3 spells CASSTRRTPSGNTIYF. CDR3 nucleotides: TGTGCCAGCAGCACCCGGAGGACCCCCTCTGGAAACACCATATATTTT. Full variable domain (rest looked up from reference TRBV11-2 and TRBJ1-3): EAGVAQSPRYKIIEKRQSVAFWCNPISGHATLYWYQQILGQGPKLLIQFQNNGVVDDSQLPKDRFSAERLKGVDSTLKIQPAKLEDSAVYLCASSTRRTPSGNTIYFGEGSWLTVV.